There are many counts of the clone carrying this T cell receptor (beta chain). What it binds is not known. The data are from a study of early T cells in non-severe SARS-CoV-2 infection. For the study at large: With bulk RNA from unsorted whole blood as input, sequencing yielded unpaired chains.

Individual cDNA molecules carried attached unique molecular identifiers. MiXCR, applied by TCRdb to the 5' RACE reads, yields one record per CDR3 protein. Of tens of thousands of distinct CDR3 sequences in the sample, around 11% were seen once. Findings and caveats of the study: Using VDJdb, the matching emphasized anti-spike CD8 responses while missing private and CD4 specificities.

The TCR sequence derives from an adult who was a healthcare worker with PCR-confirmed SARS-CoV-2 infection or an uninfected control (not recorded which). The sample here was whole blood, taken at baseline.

CDR3 sequence (DNA): TGCAGCGTTGCGGCAGGGTACGATCAGCCCCAGCATTTT. Amino acid sequence: CSVAAGYDQPQHF. The rearrangement links TRBV29-1 to TRBJ1-5; a possible D gene is TRBD1 (5 bases). Germline CDR1 is SQVTM and CDR2 is ANQGSEA. The CDR3 sequence is 13 residues long. The V and J ends lost 4 bases and 5 bases respectively, with 12 bases between them.